This is a list of T cell receptor beta chains from one sample in a study of T cell responses to AZD1222 COVID-19 vaccine. Assay: immunoSEQ multiplex PCR; the TCRdb copy retains only in-frame clones and omits some. The data hold about 85,000 clones, with roughly 85% observed a single time. This sample comprised peripheral blood, obtained 28 days after the second AZD1222 dose. Source of these receptors: an adult who received the AZD1222 COVID-19 vaccine. The conserved cysteine and the conserved F or W are not part of the CDR3 here.

CDR3 length	V gene	CDR3 protein
14	TRBV30	AWSPPDRGFYTEAF
14	TRBV30	AWIGVNIIGLYGYT
14	TRBV9	ASSVEIAPRSNEQF
17	TRBV15	ATSRDRSQGRATNEKLF
11	TRBV9	ASSDGPTDTQY
11	TRBV20-1	SASTGIDYGYT
16	TRBV4-2	ASSQVVAGRGSGEKLF
15	TRBV24-1	ATSGWTSGTSTDTQY
13	TRBV10-3	AILGDNRSNQPQH
11	TRBV28	ASTTPGQGEAF
12	TRBV18	ASSPRPQGDTQY
13	TRBV10-3	AIRPSGGETGELF
15	TRBV27	ASSLLSTSGYTDTQY
15	TRBV3-1/TRBV3-2	ASSAGRGGSSYNEQF
14	TRBV19	ASRSVSPSSYNEQF
13	TRBV5-1	ASSPGQGATGELF
12	TRBV5-1	ASSPTSGTYEQY